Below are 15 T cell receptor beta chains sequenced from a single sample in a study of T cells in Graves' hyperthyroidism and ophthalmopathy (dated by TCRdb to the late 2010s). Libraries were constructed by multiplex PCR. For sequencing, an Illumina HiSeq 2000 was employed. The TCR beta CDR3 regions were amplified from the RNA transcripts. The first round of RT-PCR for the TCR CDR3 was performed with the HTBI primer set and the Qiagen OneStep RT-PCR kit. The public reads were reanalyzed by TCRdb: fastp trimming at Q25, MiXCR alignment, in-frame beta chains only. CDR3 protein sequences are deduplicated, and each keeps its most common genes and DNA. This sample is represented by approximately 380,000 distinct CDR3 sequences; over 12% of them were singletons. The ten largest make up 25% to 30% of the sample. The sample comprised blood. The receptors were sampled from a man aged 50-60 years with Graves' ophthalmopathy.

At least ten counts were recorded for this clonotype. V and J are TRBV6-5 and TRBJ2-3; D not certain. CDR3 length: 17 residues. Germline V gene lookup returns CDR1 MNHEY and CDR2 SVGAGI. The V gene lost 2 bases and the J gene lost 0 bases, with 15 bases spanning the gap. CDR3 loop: CASSYTELAASTDTQYF. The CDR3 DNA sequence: TGTGCCAGCAGTTACACGGAGTTGGCCGCTAGCACAGATACGCAGTATTTT.

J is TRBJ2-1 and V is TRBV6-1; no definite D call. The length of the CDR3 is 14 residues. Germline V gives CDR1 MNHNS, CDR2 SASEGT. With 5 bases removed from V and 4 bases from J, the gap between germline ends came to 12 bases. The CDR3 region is CASSSGRLYNEQFF. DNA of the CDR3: TGTGCCAGCAGTTCCGGGCGGCTTTACAATGAGCAGTTCTTC.

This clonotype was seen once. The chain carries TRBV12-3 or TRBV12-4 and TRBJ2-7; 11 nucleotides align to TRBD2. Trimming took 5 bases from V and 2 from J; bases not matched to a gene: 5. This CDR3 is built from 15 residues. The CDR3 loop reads CASSRLAGRPYEQYF. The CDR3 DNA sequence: TGTGCCAGCAGTCGACTAGCGGGAAGACCCTACGAGCAGTACTTC.

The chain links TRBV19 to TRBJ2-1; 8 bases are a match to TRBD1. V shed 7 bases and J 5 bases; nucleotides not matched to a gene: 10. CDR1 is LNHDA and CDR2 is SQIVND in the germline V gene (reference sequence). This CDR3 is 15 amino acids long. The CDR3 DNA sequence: TGTGCCAGTAACCTTCTAGGACAGGGAAACAATGAGCAGTTCTTC. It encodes CASNLLGQGNNEQFF.

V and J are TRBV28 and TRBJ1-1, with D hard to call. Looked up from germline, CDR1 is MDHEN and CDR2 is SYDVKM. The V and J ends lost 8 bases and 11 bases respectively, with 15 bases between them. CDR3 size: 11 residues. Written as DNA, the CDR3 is TGTGCCAGCGGTCACAGTACTGTGGCTTTCTTT. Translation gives CASGHSTVAFF.

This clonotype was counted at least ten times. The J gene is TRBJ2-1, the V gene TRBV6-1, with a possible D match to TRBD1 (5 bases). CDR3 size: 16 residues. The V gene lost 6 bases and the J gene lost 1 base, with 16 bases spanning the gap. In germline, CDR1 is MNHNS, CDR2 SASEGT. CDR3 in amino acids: CASSRSGAGSYNEQFF. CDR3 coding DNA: TGTGCCAGCAGCCGATCCGGCGCAGGGTCCTACAATGAGCAGTTCTTC.

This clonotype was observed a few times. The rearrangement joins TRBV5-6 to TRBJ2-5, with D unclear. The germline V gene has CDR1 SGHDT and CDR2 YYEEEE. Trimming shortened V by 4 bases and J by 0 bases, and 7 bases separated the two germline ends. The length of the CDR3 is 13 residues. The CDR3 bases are TGTGCCAGCAGCCATTCCAACCAAGAGACCCAGTACTTC. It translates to CASSHSNQETQYF.

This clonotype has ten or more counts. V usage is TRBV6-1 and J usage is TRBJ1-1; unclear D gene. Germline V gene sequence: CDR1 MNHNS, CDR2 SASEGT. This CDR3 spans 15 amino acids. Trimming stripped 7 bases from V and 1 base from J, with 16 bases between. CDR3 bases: TGTGCCAGCATTCCTATCGGAGAGGAGAACACTGAAGCTTTCTTT. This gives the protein CASIPIGEENTEAFF.

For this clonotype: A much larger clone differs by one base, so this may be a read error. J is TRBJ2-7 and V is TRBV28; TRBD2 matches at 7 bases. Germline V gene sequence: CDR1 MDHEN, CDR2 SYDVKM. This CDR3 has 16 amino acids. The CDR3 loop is CASCLGGSGGRGEQYF. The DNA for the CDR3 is TGTGCCAGCTGTTTGGGCGGGAGTGGAGGAAGGGGCGAGCAGTACTTC.

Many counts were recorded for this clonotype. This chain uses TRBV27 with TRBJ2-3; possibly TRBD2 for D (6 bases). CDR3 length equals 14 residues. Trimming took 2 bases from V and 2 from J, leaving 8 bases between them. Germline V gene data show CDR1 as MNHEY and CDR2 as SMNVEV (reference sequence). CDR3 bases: TGTGCCAGCAGTTTAGGACTAAACACAGATACGCAGTATTTT. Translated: CASSLGLNTDTQYF.

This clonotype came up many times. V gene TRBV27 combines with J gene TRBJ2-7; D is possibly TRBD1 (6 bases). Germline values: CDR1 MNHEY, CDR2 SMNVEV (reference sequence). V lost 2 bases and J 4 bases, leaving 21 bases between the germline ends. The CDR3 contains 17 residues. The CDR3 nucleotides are TGTGCCAGCAGTTTAAGGGCATCGGTCAGGGGCTGGTACGAGCAGTACTTC. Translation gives CASSLRASVRGWYEQYF.

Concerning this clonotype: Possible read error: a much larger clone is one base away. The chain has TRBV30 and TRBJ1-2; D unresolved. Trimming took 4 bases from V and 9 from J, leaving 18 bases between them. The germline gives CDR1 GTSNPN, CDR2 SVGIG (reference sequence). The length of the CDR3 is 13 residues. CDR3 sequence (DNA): TGTGCCTGGACCGGAATTTTGAGTGGCCGCTACACCTTC. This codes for CAWTGILSGRYTF.

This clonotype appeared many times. CDR3 in DNA: TGTGCCAGCAGTGGACAAAATCAGGGTCCTACCTACAATGAGCAGTTCTTC. This gives the protein CASSGQNQGPTYNEQFF. The chain joins TRBV6-1 to TRBJ2-1; D is possibly TRBD1 (5 bases). This CDR3 comprises 17 residues. Trimming pared 4 bases from V and 2 bases from J, leaving 18 bases between. Germline V gene sequence: CDR1 MNHNS, CDR2 SASEGT.

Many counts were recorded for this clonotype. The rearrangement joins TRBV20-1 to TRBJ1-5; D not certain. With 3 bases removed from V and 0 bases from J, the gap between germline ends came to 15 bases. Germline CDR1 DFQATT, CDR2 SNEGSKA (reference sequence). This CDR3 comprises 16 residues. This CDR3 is CSARGKGWYSNQPQHF. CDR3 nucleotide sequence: TGCAGTGCTAGGGGGAAGGGCTGGTATAGCAATCAGCCCCAGCATTTT.

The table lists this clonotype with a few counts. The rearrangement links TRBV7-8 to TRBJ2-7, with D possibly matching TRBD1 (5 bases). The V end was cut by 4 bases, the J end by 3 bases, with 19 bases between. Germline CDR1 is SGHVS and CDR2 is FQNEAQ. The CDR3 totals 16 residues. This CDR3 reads CASSSQVQAGFYEQYF. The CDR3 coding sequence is TGTGCCAGCAGCTCACAGGTTCAAGCTGGGTTCTACGAGCAGTACTTC.